The 20 T cell receptor beta chains listed next were all sequenced from one sample in a study of OX40 agonist ivuxolimab in advanced cancers. The data were produced by immunoSEQ multiplex PCR, yet TCRdb's version contains in-frame clones alone and is incomplete. The table records approximately 60,000 clones, 80% to 85% of them present only once. The sequencing here drew on CD4+ or CD8+ T cells sorted from blood, taken in a trial of the OX40 agonist ivuxolimab. These receptors all stem from an adult with an advanced solid tumor such as melanoma, head and neck, liver or kidney cancer.

This clone has more than one count but fewer than ten. The rearrangement links TRBV5-1 to TRBJ1-5; D call uncertain. The germline V and J ends were trimmed by 5 bases and 3 bases, with 9 bases remaining between them. CDR1 SGHRS and CDR2 YFSETQ come from the germline V gene. The CDR3 is 13 residues long. CDR3 nucleotides: TGCGCCAGCAGTCAAGGAACCAATCAGCCCCAGCATTTT. Amino acids: CASSQGTNQPQHF.

This chain uses TRBV6-6 with TRBJ2-7, with TRBD1 matching 9 bases. The CDR3 runs 12 residues. In germline, CDR1 is MNHNY, CDR2 SVGAGI (reference sequence). V shed 6 bases, J shed 10 bases, and the junction held 7 bases outside the gene matches. Here the CDR3 reads CASRGTGQGQYF. The DNA of the CDR3 is TGTGCCAGCAGGGGGACAGGGCAGGGTCAGTACTTC.

This chain links TRBV6-5 with TRBJ2-2; D is tentatively TRBD1 or TRBD2 (6 bases each). Germline lookup yields CDR1 MNHEY and CDR2 SVGAGI. The CDR3 is 16 residues long. Trimming removed 3 bases at V and 0 bases at J, with 11 bases between. CDR3 bases: TGTGCCAGCAGTTATTGGGGGGCATCGAACACCGGGGAGCTGTTTTTT. This encodes CASSYWGASNTGELFF.

This chain connects TRBV27 to TRBJ2-7, with TRBD2 identical over 7 bases. CDR3 length equals 15 residues. V shed 3 bases and J 2 bases; nucleotides not matched to a gene: 7. Germline loops: CDR1 MNHEY, CDR2 SMNVEV (reference sequence). CDR3 bases: TGTGCCAGCAGTTTCGGCGGGAGTGGACCCTACGAGCAGTACTTC. Its translation: CASSFGGSGPYEQYF.

J is TRBJ2-5 and V is TRBV9; maybe TRBD2 (5 bases). The CDR3 runs 15 residues. Trimming cost V 0 bases and J 5 bases, with 14 bases left between them. The germline V gene encodes CDR1 SGDLS and CDR2 YYNGEE. The CDR3 protein is CASSVDGSGDETQYF. Here the CDR3 DNA reads TGTGCCAGCAGCGTAGACGGGTCCGGGGATGAGACCCAGTACTTC.

The chain carries TRBV4-3 and TRBJ2-1; D gene ambiguous. V shed 0 bases and J shed 5 bases, with 11 bases lying between them. This CDR3 is 15 amino acids long. Germline V CDR1 and CDR2: LGHNA, YSLEER. CDR3: CASSQDRRHHNEQFF. CDR3 nucleotide sequence: TGCGCCAGCAGCCAAGATAGGCGGCACCACAATGAGCAGTTCTTC.

The CDR3 sequence: CASSTTGAGNTEAFF. The CDR3 DNA sequence: TGTGCCAGTAGCACCACCGGGGCGGGGAACACTGAAGCTTTCTTT. The chain carries TRBV19 and TRBJ1-1; possibly TRBD1 for D (5 bases). CDR1 is LNHDA and CDR2 is SQIVND in the germline V gene (reference sequence). The CDR3 is 15 residues long. Trimming removed 6 bases at V and 1 base at J, with 15 bases between. Full variable domain (remainder filled in from reference TRBV19 and TRBJ1-1): DGGITQSPKYLFRKEGQNVTLSCEQNLNHDAMYWYRQDPGQGLRLIYYSQIVNDFQKGDIAEGYSVSREKKESFPLTVTSAQKNPTAFYLCASSTTGAGNTEAFFGQGTRLTVV.

This rearrangement joins TRBV5-6 to TRBJ2-7; D gene ambiguous. The CDR3 is made up of 13 amino acids. Per the germline V gene, CDR1 is SGHDT and CDR2 is YYEEEE. The V end lost 4 bases, the J end lost 5 bases, and 13 bases lay between the germline ends. The CDR3 DNA is TGTGCCAGCAGCCCCTATGGCGAAGACGAGCAGTACTTC. Residues: CASSPYGEDEQYF.

The J gene is TRBJ2-5, the V gene TRBV15, with D possibly being TRBD1 (6 bases). Germline V lookup: CDR1 LNHNV, CDR2 YYDKDF (reference sequence). This CDR3 has 14 residues. The V end lost 4 bases, the J end lost 4 bases, and 13 bases lay between the germline ends. The DNA for the CDR3 is TGTGCCACCAGCAAACTACAGGGTACAGAGACCCAGTACTTC. It yields the protein CATSKLQGTETQYF.

The V gene is TRBV5-4, the J gene TRBJ2-7; 13 bases agree with TRBD2. Trimming took 0 bases from V and 7 from J; bases not matched to a gene: 1. Germline assignment: CDR1 SGHNT and CDR2 YYREEE (reference sequence). The CDR3 runs to 14 residues. In nucleotides, the CDR3 is TGTGCCAGCAGCTTGGGACTAGCGGGGGGTGAGCAGTACTTC. Its translation: CASSLGLAGGEQYF.

The V gene is TRBV6-1, the J gene TRBJ1-1; D may be TRBD1 (5 bases). The CDR3 has 14 amino acids. CDR1 is MNHNS and CDR2 is SASEGT in the germline V gene. Trimming left V 4 bases short and J 1 base short, with 10 bases between. In DNA form, the CDR3 reads TGTGCCAGCAGTGGGGGCGAATGGAACACTGAAGCTTTCTTT. Encoded protein: CASSGGEWNTEAFF.

This clone turned up a few times. V and J are TRBV4-3 and TRBJ1-2, with a tentative D call TRBD1 (5 bases). Trimming pared 6 bases from V and 8 bases from J, leaving 19 bases between. Germline values: CDR1 LGHNA, CDR2 YSLEER. This CDR3 contains 14 residues. CDR3 nucleotide sequence: TGCGCCAGCAGGCCCTCGGGGGGGTCCTACGGCTACACCTTC. Residues: CASRPSGGSYGYTF.

J is TRBJ1-1 and V is TRBV27, with D perhaps matching TRBD1 (5 bases). The CDR3 loop spans 13 amino acids. Germline V gene lookup returns CDR1 MNHEY and CDR2 SMNVEV (reference sequence). Deletions cut 2 bases from V and 1 base from J, with 5 bases between. DNA of the CDR3: TGTGCCAGCAGTTTAGGACAGAACACTGAAGCTTTCTTT. Translated, it gives CASSLGQNTEAFF.

The chain links TRBV15 to TRBJ1-2; the match to TRBD1 covers 7 bases. The CDR3 is 14 amino acids. Germline loops: CDR1 LNHNV, CDR2 YYDKDF (reference sequence). V gave up 5 bases and J gave up 11 bases; unmatched junction bases: 14. The CDR3 sequence: CATSPIGTDNRYTF. CDR3 nucleotides: TGTGCCACCAGCCCGATCGGGACAGACAACCGTTACACCTTC.

The gene calls are TRBV11-3 and TRBJ2-7; TRBD1 aligns across 8 bases. The CDR3 length is 16 residues. V was pared by 3 bases and J by 3 bases, with 10 bases of the junction left unmatched. In germline, CDR1 is SGHNT, CDR2 YENEEA. The CDR3 region is CASSLGTGSRNYEQYF. CDR3 in DNA: TGTGCCAGCAGCTTGGGGACAGGTTCCCGAAACTACGAGCAGTACTTC.

The chain is built from TRBV7-8 and TRBJ1-2, with D unresolved. From germline, CDR1 is SGHVS and CDR2 FQNEAQ. Trimming shortened V by 2 bases and J by 1 base, and 8 bases separated the two germline ends. The CDR3 contains 14 residues. CDR3 bases: TGTGCCAGCAGCTTATACTCTAATAACTATGGCTACACCTTC. Encoded protein: CASSLYSNNYGYTF.

The V call is TRBV19, the J call TRBJ2-5, with D tentatively TRBD1 (6 bases). The germline CDR1 and CDR2 sequences are LNHDA and SQIVND (reference sequence). There are 13 residues in the CDR3. V was trimmed by 2 bases and J by 7 bases, leaving 11 bases between them. The CDR3 spells CASSIRRGGTQYF. The CDR3 DNA reads as TGTGCCAGTAGTATAAGACGAGGGGGGACCCAGTACTTC.

The chain is built from TRBV5-1 and TRBJ1-4; tentatively, D is TRBD1 (5 bases). CDR1 and CDR2 (germline): SGHRS, YFSETQ. CDR3 length: 15 amino acids. V was pared by 0 bases and J by 7 bases, with 13 bases between. Written as DNA, the CDR3 is TGCGCCAGCAGCTTGGGGGGGAGCGGCAGTGAAAAACTGTTTTTT. It specifies CASSLGGSGSEKLFF.

J is TRBJ2-7 and V is TRBV14; the D gene is possibly TRBD1 (6 bases). The length of the CDR3 is 15 residues. Trimming pared 1 base from V and 7 bases from J, leaving 17 bases between. Germline V gives CDR1 SGHDN, CDR2 FVKESK. The DNA for the CDR3 is TGTGCCAGCAGCCAAGGGGCGACAGGCCTAAAAGAGCAGTACTTC. Its translation is CASSQGATGLKEQYF.

The CDR3 is CASRDSGGGTGELFF. For the CDR3, the DNA is TGTGCCAGCAGGGACAGCGGGGGAGGAACCGGGGAGCTGTTTTTT. This sequence joins TRBV5-6 and TRBJ2-2; 8 nucleotides match TRBD2. This CDR3 spans 15 amino acids. Losses at the gene ends were 5 bases for V and 5 bases for J; bases not matched to a gene: 8. Germline CDR1 and CDR2: SGHDT and YYEEEE.